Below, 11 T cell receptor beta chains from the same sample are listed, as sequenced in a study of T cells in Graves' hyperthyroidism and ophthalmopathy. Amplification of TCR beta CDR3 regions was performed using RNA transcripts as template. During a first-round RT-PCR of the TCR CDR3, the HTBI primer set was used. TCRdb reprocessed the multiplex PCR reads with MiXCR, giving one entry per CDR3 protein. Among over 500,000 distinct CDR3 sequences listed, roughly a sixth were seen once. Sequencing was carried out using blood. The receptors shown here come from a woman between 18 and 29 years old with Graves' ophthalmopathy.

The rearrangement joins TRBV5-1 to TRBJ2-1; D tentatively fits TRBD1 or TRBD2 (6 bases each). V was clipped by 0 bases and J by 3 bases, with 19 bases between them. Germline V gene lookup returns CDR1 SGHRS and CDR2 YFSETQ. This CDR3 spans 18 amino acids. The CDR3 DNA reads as TGCGCCAGCAGCTTGGAAGGGGGGACCACCACCCTCTACAATGAGCAGTTCTTC. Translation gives CASSLEGGTTTLYNEQFF.

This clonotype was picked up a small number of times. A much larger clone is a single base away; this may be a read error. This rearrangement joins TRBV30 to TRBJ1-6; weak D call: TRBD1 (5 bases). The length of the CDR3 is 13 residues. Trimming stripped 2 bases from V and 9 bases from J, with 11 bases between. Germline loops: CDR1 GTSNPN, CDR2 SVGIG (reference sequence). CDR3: CAWSQGGSSPLHF. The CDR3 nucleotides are TGTGCCTGGAGTCAGGGCGGAAGTTCACCCCTCCACTTT.

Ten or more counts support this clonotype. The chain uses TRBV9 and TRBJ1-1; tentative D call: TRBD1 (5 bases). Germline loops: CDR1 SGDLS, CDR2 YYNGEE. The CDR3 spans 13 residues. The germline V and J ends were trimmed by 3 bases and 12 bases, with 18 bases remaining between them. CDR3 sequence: CASSGDRTSVTFF. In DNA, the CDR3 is TGTGCCAGCAGCGGGGACCGGACCTCCGTAACTTTCTTT. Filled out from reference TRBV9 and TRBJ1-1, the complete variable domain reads DSGVTQTPKHLITATGQRVTLRCSPRSGDLSVYWYQQSLDQGLQFLIQYYNGEERAKGNILERFSAQQFPDLHSELNLSSLELGDSALYFCASSGDRTSVTFFGQGTRLTVV.

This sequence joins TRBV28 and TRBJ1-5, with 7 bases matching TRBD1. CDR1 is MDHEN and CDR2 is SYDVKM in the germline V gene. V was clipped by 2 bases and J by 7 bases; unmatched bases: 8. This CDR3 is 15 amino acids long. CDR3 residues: CASSLREGAGQPQHF. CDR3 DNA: TGTGCCAGCAGTTTACGGGAGGGGGCCGGCCAGCCCCAGCATTTT.

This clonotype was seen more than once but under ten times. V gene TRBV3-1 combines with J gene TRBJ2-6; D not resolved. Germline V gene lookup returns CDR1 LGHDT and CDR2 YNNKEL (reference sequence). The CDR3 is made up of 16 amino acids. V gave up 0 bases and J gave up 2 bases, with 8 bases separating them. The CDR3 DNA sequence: TGTGCCAGCAGCCAAGATGCGGCTGCTGGGGCCAACGTCCTGACTTTC. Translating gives CASSQDAAAGANVLTF.

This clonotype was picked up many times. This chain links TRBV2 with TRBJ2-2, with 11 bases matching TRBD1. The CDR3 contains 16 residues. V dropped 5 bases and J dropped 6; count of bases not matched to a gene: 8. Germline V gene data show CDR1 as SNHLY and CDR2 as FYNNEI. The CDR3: CASSSSRDRGSGELFF. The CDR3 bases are TGTGCCAGCAGTTCTAGCCGGGACAGGGGGTCCGGGGAGCTGTTTTTT. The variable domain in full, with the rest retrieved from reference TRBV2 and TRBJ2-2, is EPEVTQTPSHQVTQMGQEVILRCVPISNHLYFYWYRQILGQKVEFLVSFYNNEISEKSEIFDDQFSVERPDGSNFTLKIRSTKLEDSAMYFCASSSSRDRGSGELFFGEGSRLTVL.

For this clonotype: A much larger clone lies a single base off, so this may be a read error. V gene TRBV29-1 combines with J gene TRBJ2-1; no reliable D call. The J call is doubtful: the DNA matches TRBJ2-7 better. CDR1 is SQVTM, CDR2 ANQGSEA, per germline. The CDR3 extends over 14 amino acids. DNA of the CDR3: TGCAGCGTTGAAGTTCCACAGTCCTACAATGAGCAGTACTTC. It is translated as CSVEVPQSYNEQYF.

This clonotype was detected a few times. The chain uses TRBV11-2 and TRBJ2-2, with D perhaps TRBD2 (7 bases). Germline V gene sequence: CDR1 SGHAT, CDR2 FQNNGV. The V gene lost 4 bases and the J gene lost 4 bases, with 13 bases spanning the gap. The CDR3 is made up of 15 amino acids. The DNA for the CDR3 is TGTGCCAGCAGCTGGGGGGGGCCTCGCACCGGGGAGCTGTTTTTT. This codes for CASSWGGPRTGELFF. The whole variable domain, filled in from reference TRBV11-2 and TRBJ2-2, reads EAGVAQSPRYKIIEKRQSVAFWCNPISGHATLYWYQQILGQGPKLLIQFQNNGVVDDSQLPKDRFSAERLKGVDSTLKIQPAKLEDSAVYLCASSWGGPRTGELFFGEGSRLTVL.

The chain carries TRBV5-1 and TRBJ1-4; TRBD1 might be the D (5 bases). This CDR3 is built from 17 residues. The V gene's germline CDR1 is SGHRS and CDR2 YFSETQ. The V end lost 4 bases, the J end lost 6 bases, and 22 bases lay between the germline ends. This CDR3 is CASSQTHPGRDHEKLFF. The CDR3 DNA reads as TGCGCCAGCAGCCAAACTCACCCTGGCAGGGACCATGAAAAACTGTTTTTT.

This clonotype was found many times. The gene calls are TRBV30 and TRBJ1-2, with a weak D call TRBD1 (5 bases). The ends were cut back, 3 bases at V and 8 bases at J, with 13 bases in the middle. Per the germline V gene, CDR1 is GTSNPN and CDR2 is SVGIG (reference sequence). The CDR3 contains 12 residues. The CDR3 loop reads CAWRVSRGGYTF. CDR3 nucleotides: TGTGCCTGGAGAGTCTCTCGGGGGGGCTACACCTTC.

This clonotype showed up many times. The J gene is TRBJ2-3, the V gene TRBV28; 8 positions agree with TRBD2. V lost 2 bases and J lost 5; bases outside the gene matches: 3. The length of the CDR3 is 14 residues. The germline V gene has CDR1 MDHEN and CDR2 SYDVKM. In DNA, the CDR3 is TGTGCCAGCAGTTTAAGCCGGGAGGGAGATACGCAGTATTTT. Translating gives CASSLSREGDTQYF.